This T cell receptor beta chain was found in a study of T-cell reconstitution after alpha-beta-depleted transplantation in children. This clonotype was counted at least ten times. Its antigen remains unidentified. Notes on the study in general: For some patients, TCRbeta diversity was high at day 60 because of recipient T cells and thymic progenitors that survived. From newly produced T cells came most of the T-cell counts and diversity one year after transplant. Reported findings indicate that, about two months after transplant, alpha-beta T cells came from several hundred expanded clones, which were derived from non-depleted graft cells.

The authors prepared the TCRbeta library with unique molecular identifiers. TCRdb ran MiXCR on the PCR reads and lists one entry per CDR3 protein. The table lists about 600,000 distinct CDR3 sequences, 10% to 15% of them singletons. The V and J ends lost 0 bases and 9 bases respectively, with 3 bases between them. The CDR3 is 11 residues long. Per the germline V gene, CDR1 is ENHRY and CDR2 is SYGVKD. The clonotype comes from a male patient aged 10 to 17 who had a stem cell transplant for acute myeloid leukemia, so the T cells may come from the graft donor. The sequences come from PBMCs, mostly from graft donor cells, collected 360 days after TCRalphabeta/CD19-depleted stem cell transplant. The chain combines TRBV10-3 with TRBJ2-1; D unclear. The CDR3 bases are TGTGCCATCAGTGAGTCGGGTGAGCAGTTCTTC. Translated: CAISESGEQFF.